Below, 14 T cell receptor beta chains from the same sample are listed, as sequenced in a study of T cells in Graves' hyperthyroidism and ophthalmopathy. Using RNA transcripts as the source, TCR beta CDR3 regions were amplified. HTBI primers were the set used in a first-round RT-PCR of the TCR CDR3. TCRdb itself ran the multiplex PCR reads through MiXCR, one entry per CDR3 protein. The sample includes around 340,000 distinct CDR3 sequences, 15% to 20% seen only once; the top ten take approximately 49%. The material sequenced was blood. These receptors were collected from a woman between 50 and 59 years old with Graves' hyperthyroidism.

This clonotype was detected many times. This chain joins TRBV7-2 and TRBJ2-1; 8 bases are shared with TRBD2. V trimming: 2 bases; J trimming: 0 bases; junction bases outside the gene matches: 12. The CDR3 has 19 residues. Germline V lookup: CDR1 SGHTA, CDR2 FQGNSA. In DNA form, the CDR3 reads TGTGCCAGCAGCTTAAAGTTTCTGGCTAGCGGGCTCTCCTACAATGAGCAGTTCTTC. It specifies CASSLKFLASGLSYNEQFF.

The sample holds a few counts of this clonotype. The chain has TRBV13 and TRBJ1-5; D possibly corresponds to TRBD1 (5 bases). Germline V gene lookup returns CDR1 PRHDT and CDR2 FYEKMQ (reference sequence). The CDR3 runs 15 residues. V was trimmed by 11 bases and J by 1 base, leaving 18 bases between them. The CDR3 DNA sequence: TGTGCCGGATTGGGGGGGGAACAGAGCAATCAGCCCCAGCATTTT. This encodes CAGLGGEQSNQPQHF.

This clonotype has ten or more counts. The J gene is TRBJ2-5, the V gene TRBV7-9, with D tentatively TRBD2 (6 bases). CDR3 size: 16 residues. The V gene's germline CDR1 is SEHNR and CDR2 FQNEAQ (reference sequence). V dropped 5 bases and J dropped 7 bases, with 23 bases sitting between them. For the CDR3, the DNA is TGTGCCAGCAGCGAAAAAGGATCCTTCGGGAGCGGGACCCAGTACTTC. The encoded protein is CASSEKGSFGSGTQYF.

The J gene is TRBJ1-3, the V gene TRBV12-5, with D hard to call. Looked up from germline, CDR1 is LGHNT and CDR2 is FRNRAP. There are 14 residues in the CDR3. V lost 0 bases and J 0 bases, leaving 3 bases between the germline ends. CDR3 sequence reads: CASGLVPSGNTIYF. CDR3 DNA sequence: TGTGCTAGTGGTTTGGTCCCCTCTGGAAACACCATATATTTT.

This clonotype was recorded many times. CDR3 sequence (DNA): TGTGCCAGCAGTCGACAGGGGCGGGGGGCTTTCTTT. Protein product: CASSRQGRGAFF. V gene TRBV5-4 combines with J gene TRBJ1-1; 8 bases line up with TRBD1. The trim removed 5 bases at V and 11 bases at J, leaving 8 bases unmatched. CDR3 length: 12 residues. Germline values: CDR1 SGHNT, CDR2 YYREEE (reference sequence).

This clonotype was counted many times. V and J are TRBV14 and TRBJ2-3; TRBD2 is a possible D gene (6 bases). The germline V gene has CDR1 SGHDN and CDR2 FVKESK. CDR3 length: 15 residues. V shed 4 bases and J shed 5 bases, with 16 bases lying between them. CDR3 sequence reads: CASSLSGVWRDTQYF. The CDR3 region has the DNA TGTGCCAGCAGCCTCTCGGGGGTATGGAGAGATACGCAGTATTTT.

There are a few counts of this clonotype. This sequence joins TRBV20-1 and TRBJ2-1; TRBD2 matches 9 bases. V lost 7 bases to trimming and J lost 7 bases; unmatched junction nucleotides: 8. The CDR3 has 13 amino acids. Germline V CDR1 and CDR2: DFQATT, SNEGSKA (reference sequence). Written as DNA, the CDR3 is TGCAGTGAGAGGCGGGAGGGCCGGAATGAGCAGTTCTTC. Amino acid sequence: CSERREGRNEQFF.

Only a few counts were recorded for this clonotype. The chain employs TRBV19 and TRBJ2-3; 9 positions agree with TRBD2. The ends lost 3 bases at V and 0 bases at J; junction bases unmatched: 16. There are 20 residues in the CDR3. Germline V gene data show CDR1 as LNHDA and CDR2 as SQIVND (reference sequence). Written as DNA, the CDR3 is TGTGCCAGTAGTATCTTGGCCGGTCGAAAGCGGGGGGAGAGCACAGATACGCAGTATTTT. It specifies CASSILAGRKRGESTDTQYF.

The chain joins TRBV19 to TRBJ2-1; 7 bases are shared with TRBD2. Germline CDR1 LNHDA, CDR2 SQIVND (reference sequence). The CDR3 covers 14 residues. V lost 5 bases to trimming and J lost 5 bases; unmatched junction nucleotides: 6. CDR3 sequence: CASSSGLLDNEQFF. CDR3 in DNA: TGTGCCAGTAGTTCGGGACTACTCGACAATGAGCAGTTCTTC.

This clonotype was seen many times. The chain carries TRBV28 and TRBJ2-1, with D uncertain. This CDR3 region has 16 residues. In germline, CDR1 is MDHEN, CDR2 SYDVKM. The ends were cut back, 4 bases at V and 4 bases at J, with 17 bases in the middle. The CDR3 spells CASSSSQGSEYNEQFF. The DNA for the CDR3 is TGTGCCAGCAGTTCCTCCCAAGGGTCTGAATACAATGAGCAGTTCTTC.

This clonotype was recorded once. The gene calls are TRBV20-1 and TRBJ2-2; no definite D call. The germline V and J ends were trimmed by 1 base and 5 bases, with 8 bases remaining between them. Germline-derived CDR1 and CDR2 are DFQATT and SNEGSKA (reference sequence). The CDR3 is 13 residues long. The chain's CDR3 is CSARAGFTGELFF. The CDR3 DNA reads TGCAGTGCTAGAGCCGGGTTTACCGGGGAGCTGTTTTTT.

This clonotype was observed many times. The genes are TRBV20-1 and TRBJ2-7, with D possibly being TRBD2 (7 bases). The CDR3 loop spans 16 amino acids. The ends were cut back, 0 bases at V and 6 bases at J, with 21 bases in the middle. Looked up from germline, CDR1 is DFQATT and CDR2 is SNEGSKA (reference sequence). CDR3 region: CSARDLSGGGVVEQYF. The CDR3, as DNA: TGCAGTGCTAGAGATCTTAGCGGAGGGGGGGTAGTCGAGCAGTACTTC.

This chain links TRBV7-6 with TRBJ2-7, with D uncertain. The CDR3 is 13 residues long. The germline gives CDR1 SGHVS, CDR2 FNYEAQ. The V end lost 1 base, the J end lost 5 bases, and 9 bases lay between the germline ends. This CDR3 reads CASSLVGGNEQYF. CDR3 DNA: TGTGCCAGCAGCTTAGTCGGCGGCAACGAGCAGTACTTC.

This chain joins TRBV6-1 and TRBJ1-5; D not resolved. The CDR3 totals 14 residues. Germline CDR1 and CDR2: MNHNS and SASEGT. V was cut by 7 bases and J by 1 base, with 11 bases left in between. For the CDR3, the DNA is TGTGCCAGCACACCCACAGACAGCAATCAGCCCCAGCATTTT. Amino acids: CASTPTDSNQPQHF.